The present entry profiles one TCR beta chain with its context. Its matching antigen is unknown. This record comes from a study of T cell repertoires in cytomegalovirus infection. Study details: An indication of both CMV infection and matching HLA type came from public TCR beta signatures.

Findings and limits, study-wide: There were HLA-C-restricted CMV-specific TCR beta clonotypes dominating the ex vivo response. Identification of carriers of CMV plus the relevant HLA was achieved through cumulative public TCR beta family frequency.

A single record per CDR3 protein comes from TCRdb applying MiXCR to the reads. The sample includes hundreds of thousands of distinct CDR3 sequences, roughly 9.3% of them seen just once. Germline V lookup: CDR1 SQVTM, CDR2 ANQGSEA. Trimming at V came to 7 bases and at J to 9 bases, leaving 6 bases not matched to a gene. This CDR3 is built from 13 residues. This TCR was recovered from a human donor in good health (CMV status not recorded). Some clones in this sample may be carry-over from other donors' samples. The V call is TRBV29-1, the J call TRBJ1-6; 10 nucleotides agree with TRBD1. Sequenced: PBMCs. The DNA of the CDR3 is TGCAGCGCCGGACAGGGGGACAGTTCACCCCTCCACTTT. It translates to CSAGQGDSSPLHF.